The T cell receptor (beta chain) described here comes from a study of T cell responses to AZD1222 COVID-19 vaccine. Clones were sequenced by immunoSEQ multiplex PCR, and TCRdb holds only the in-frame ones, with some missing. Of 100,000 or so clones in the sample, 70% to 90% are singletons; the top ten hold under 1.5%. V lost 4 bases and J 7 bases, leaving 19 bases between the germline ends. Germline assignment: CDR1 MDHEN and CDR2 SYDVKM. The CDR3 loop spans 16 amino acids. Study-wide results and limits: Spike-specific TCR breadth and depth both grew after two AZD1222 doses.

Worth noting for this clone: Its antigen is still unknown.

This TCR derives from an adult in good health. Sequencing was performed on peripheral blood, taken on day 0 of AZD1222 vaccination. The V gene is TRBV28, the J gene TRBJ1-4, with D tentatively TRBD1 (6 bases). The CDR3 coding sequence is TGTGCCAGCAGTTCCACGCAGGGCAGGGGCGGTGAAAAACTGTTTTTT. Its translation is CASSSTQGRGGEKLFF.